A single sample is the source of the 24 T cell receptor beta chains below, sequenced in a study of blood T cell repertoires in COVID-19. Produced via immunoSEQ multiplex PCR; TCRdb's table is partial and in-frame only. Altogether roughly 100,000 clones are present, roughly four fifths being singletons, with the ten largest covering approximately 15%. The sequencing sample was made of peripheral blood. The receptors were gathered from a woman of 80 years or more with acute or convalescent COVID-19.

The gene calls are TRBV7-9 and TRBJ2-5, with TRBD2 identical over 7 bases. CDR1 is SEHNR, CDR2 FQNEAQ, per germline (reference sequence). V trimming: 5 bases; J trimming: 2 bases; junction bases outside the gene matches: 11. The CDR3 loop spans 16 amino acids. The CDR3 protein is CASSRIAGGSQETQYF. Here the CDR3 DNA reads TGTGCCAGCAGCCGAATTGCTGGCGGGAGTCAAGAGACCCAGTACTTC. Together with reference TRBV7-9 and TRBJ2-5, the CDR3 gives the full variable domain: DTGVSQNPRHKITKRGQNVTFRCDPISEHNRLYWYRQTLGQGPEFLTYFQNEAQLEKSRLLSDRFSAERPKGSFSTLEIQRTEQGDSAMYLCASSRIAGGSQETQYFGPGTRLLVL.

The chain is built from TRBV2 and TRBJ2-2, with D possibly TRBD1 on 6 matching bases. The CDR3 has 15 amino acids. V was trimmed by 6 bases and J by 4 bases, leaving 15 bases between them. Germline CDR1 is SNHLY and CDR2 is FYNNEI. The CDR3 DNA reads TGTGCCAGCAGGGAACAGGGAATGGGCACCGGGGAGCTGTTTTTT. It is translated as CASREQGMGTGELFF. The whole variable domain, remainder taken from reference TRBV2 and TRBJ2-2, is EPEVTQTPSHQVTQMGQEVILRCVPISNHLYFYWYRQILGQKVEFLVSFYNNEISEKSEIFDDQFSVERPDGSNFTLKIRSTKLEDSAMYFCASREQGMGTGELFFGEGSRLTVL.

The rearrangement links TRBV2 to TRBJ2-5; D is ambiguous. Trimming took 2 bases from V and 5 from J, leaving 3 bases between them. Germline CDR1 and CDR2: SNHLY and FYNNEI. The length of the CDR3 is 11 residues. The CDR3 loop reads CASSERETQYF. The CDR3 coding sequence is TGTGCCAGCAGTGAACGGGAGACCCAGTACTTC.

The chain employs TRBV28 and TRBJ2-7; 8 bases align to TRBD1. Trimming took 1 base from V and 12 from J; bases not matched to a gene: 5. The CDR3 is 12 amino acids. Per the germline V gene, CDR1 is MDHEN and CDR2 is SYDVKM. CDR3 DNA sequence: TGTGCCAGCAGTTTATATACAGGGGGTGTGTACTTC. Protein product: CASSLYTGGVYF. The variable domain in full, with the rest retrieved from reference TRBV28 and TRBJ2-7, is DVKVTQSSRYLVKRTGEKVFLECVQDMDHENMFWYRQDPGLGLRLIYFSYDVKMKEKGDIPEGYSVSREKKERFSLILESASTNQTSMYLCASSLYTGGVYFGPGTRLTVT.

This clone is medium-sized (0.01 to 0.1%) by share. The chain combines TRBV19 with TRBJ1-6; 8 bases agree with TRBD1. Unmatched junction bases numbered 6, after V lost 5 bases and J lost 9 bases. CDR1 is LNHDA and CDR2 is SQIVND in the germline V gene (reference sequence). The CDR3 contains 14 residues. Here the CDR3 reads CASSPGGLGSPLHF. The CDR3 coding sequence is TGTGCCAGTAGTCCAGGGGGCTTGGGTTCACCCCTCCACTTT.

This clone was observed a handful of times. V is TRBV7-2 and J is TRBJ2-1, with a weak D call TRBD2 (6 bases). Germline V lookup: CDR1 SGHTA, CDR2 FQGNSA. V shed 2 bases and J shed 6 bases, with 17 bases lying between them. The CDR3 contains 16 residues. CDR3 region: CASSLRAGPPLNEQFF. Written as DNA, the CDR3 is TGTGCCAGCAGCTTAAGGGCGGGACCACCTCTCAATGAGCAGTTCTTC.

The chain employs TRBV5-1 and TRBJ2-5; 11 bases are shared with TRBD2. Germline V gene sequence: CDR1 SGHRS, CDR2 YFSETQ. V shed 4 bases and J 5 bases; nucleotides not matched to a gene: 10. This CDR3 contains 16 residues. This CDR3 is CASSITSRTSGETQYF. The CDR3 DNA sequence: TGCGCCAGCAGCATCACTTCCAGGACTAGCGGGGAGACCCAGTACTTC. Full variable domain (remainder filled in from reference TRBV5-1 and TRBJ2-5): KAGVTQTPRYLIKTRGQQVTLSCSPISGHRSVSWYQQTPGQGLQFLFEYFSETQRNKGNFPGRFSGRQFSNSRSEMNVSTLELGDSALYLCASSITSRTSGETQYFGPGTRLLVL.

The V call is TRBV25-1, the J call TRBJ2-2; possible D gene TRBD1, 5 bases. The ends were cut back, 3 bases at V and 5 bases at J, with 13 bases in the middle. The CDR3 extends over 15 amino acids. CDR1 is MGHDK, CDR2 SYGVNS, per germline. In DNA form, the CDR3 reads TGTGCCAGCAGTGATGTCAGGGAATATACCGGGGAGCTGTTTTTT. Its protein is CASSDVREYTGELFF. Filled out from reference TRBV25-1 and TRBJ2-2, the complete variable domain reads EADIYQTPRYLVIGTGKKITLECSQTMGHDKMYWYQQDPGMELHLIHYSYGVNSTEKGDLSSESTVSRIRTEHFPLTLESARPSHTSQYLCASSDVREYTGELFFGEGSRLTVL.

This chain joins TRBV5-4 and TRBJ2-5, with D unclear. The V gene lost 4 bases and the J gene lost 2 bases, with 9 bases spanning the gap. The CDR3 runs to 13 residues. The germline CDR1 and CDR2 sequences are SGHNT and YYREEE (reference sequence). The CDR3 DNA is TGTGCCAGCAGCACCGAGGCGCAAGAGACCCAGTACTTC. Translation gives CASSTEAQETQYF.

The J gene is TRBJ1-1, the V gene TRBV15; D not resolved. CDR1 LNHNV and CDR2 YYDKDF come from the germline V gene (reference sequence). The CDR3 is 15 residues long. Trimming removed 0 bases from V and 1 base from J, with 9 bases in between. CDR3 sequence (DNA): TGTGCCACCAGCAGAGATAGAGGCCAGAACACTGAAGCTTTCTTT. It specifies CATSRDRGQNTEAFF. Full variable domain (rest looked up from reference TRBV15 and TRBJ1-1): DAMVIQNPRYQVTQFGKPVTLSCSQTLNHNVMYWYQQKSSQAPKLLFHYYDKDFNNEADTPDNFQSRRPNTSFCFLDIRSPGLGDTAMYLCATSRDRGQNTEAFFGQGTRLTVV.

V is TRBV10-3 and J is TRBJ1-1; maybe TRBD1 (5 bases). This CDR3 is 16 amino acids long. V lost 2 bases, J lost 9 bases, and 22 bases lay in between. Germline lookup yields CDR1 ENHRY and CDR2 SYGVKD. CDR3 in amino acids: CAISENGSQGRFKAFF. In nucleotides, the CDR3 is TGTGCCATCAGTGAGAATGGAAGTCAGGGTAGGTTCAAAGCTTTCTTT.

The J gene is TRBJ2-7, the V gene TRBV14; 10 bases agree with TRBD2. Germline V gives CDR1 SGHDN, CDR2 FVKESK. The CDR3 totals 16 residues. With V trimmed by 3 bases and J by 0 bases, 5 bases remained unmatched. Written as DNA, the CDR3 is TGTGCCAGCAGCCATACCGGGACTAGCGCCTCCTACGAGCAGTACGTC. As protein: CASSHTGTSASYEQYV.

The chain recombines TRBV7-2 with TRBJ1-3; 9 nucleotides match TRBD1. CDR3 size: 19 residues. Germline V CDR1 and CDR2: SGHTA, FQGNSA. After removal of 8 bases from V and 0 bases from J, the junction contained 17 bases not matched to a gene. CDR3 amino acids: CASEIRGGTGQISGNTIYF. CDR3 nucleotide sequence: TGTGCCAGCGAGATACGGGGAGGGACAGGGCAAATCTCTGGAAACACCATATATTTT.

V gene TRBV9 combines with J gene TRBJ1-3, with a weak D call TRBD1 (5 bases). With 0 bases removed from V and 2 bases from J, the gap between germline ends came to 9 bases. Germline loops: CDR1 SGDLS, CDR2 YYNGEE. The CDR3 covers 15 residues. CDR3 protein: CASSVELGPGNTIYF. CDR3 nucleotide sequence: TGTGCCAGCAGCGTAGAACTGGGGCCTGGAAACACCATATATTTT.

The V gene is TRBV19, the J gene TRBJ2-2; 7 bases align to TRBD1. The CDR3 runs to 17 residues. Looked up from germline, CDR1 is LNHDA and CDR2 is SQIVND (reference sequence). Losses at the gene ends were 1 base for V and 1 base for J; bases not matched to a gene: 6. Here the CDR3 reads CASSIGRDRENTGELFF. The CDR3 region has the DNA TGTGCCAGTAGTATAGGTAGGGACAGAGAGAACACCGGGGAGCTGTTTTTT. The variable domain in full, completed from reference TRBV19 and TRBJ2-2, reads DGGITQSPKYLFRKEGQNVTLSCEQNLNHDAMYWYRQDPGQGLRLIYYSQIVNDFQKGDIAEGYSVSREKKESFPLTVTSAQKNPTAFYLCASSIGRDRENTGELFFGEGSRLTVL.

The chain is built from TRBV10-2 and TRBJ2-1; 10 nucleotides agree with TRBD2. This CDR3 is 13 amino acids long. Losses at the gene ends were 10 bases for V and 4 bases for J; bases not matched to a gene: 4. Germline CDR1 and CDR2: WSHSY and SAAADI. In DNA form, the CDR3 reads TGCGCCACTGGGACTAGCGCGTACAATGAGCAGTTCTTC. Its translation is CATGTSAYNEQFF.

The CDR3 DNA sequence: TGTGCCAGCAGCTCCGGGACAGGGGGACTTATTGAAAACTATGGCTACACCTTC. Translating gives CASSSGTGGLIENYGYTF. This chain uses TRBV7-2 with TRBJ1-2, with 11 bases matching TRBD1. Trimming removed 4 bases from V and 2 bases from J; junction bases left unmatched: 12. The V gene's germline CDR1 is SGHTA and CDR2 FQGNSA. This CDR3 has 18 residues.

This chain joins TRBV7-9 and TRBJ2-2; no clear D gene. Germline V gene lookup returns CDR1 SEHNR and CDR2 FQNEAQ (reference sequence). Trimming left V 2 bases short and J 9 bases short, with 7 bases between. CDR3 size: 12 residues. The CDR3 sequence: CASSLNGRELFF. The CDR3 DNA sequence: TGTGCCAGCAGCTTAAACGGTCGGGAGCTGTTTTTT.

The CDR3 region is CASSPSGNTEAFF. The CDR3 DNA follows: TGTGCCAGCAGTCCTTCGGGGAACACTGAAGCTTTCTTT. The chain joins TRBV6-5 to TRBJ1-1; no definite D call. Trimming pared 5 bases from V and 1 base from J, leaving 8 bases between. This CDR3 comprises 13 residues. CDR1 is MNHEY, CDR2 SVGAGI, per germline.

The gene calls are TRBV24-1 and TRBJ2-3; tentatively, D is TRBD1 (6 bases). Between the trimmed V and J ends, which lost 1 base and 11 bases, there was a span of 12 bases. The germline CDR1 and CDR2 sequences are KGHDR and SFDVKD. This CDR3 spans 13 amino acids. The CDR3 spells CATSDLGDRKQYF. In nucleotides, the CDR3 is TGTGCCACCAGTGATTTAGGCGACAGGAAGCAGTATTTT.

The chain uses TRBV28 and TRBJ2-7, with D possibly matching TRBD1 (6 bases). This CDR3 has 15 amino acids. The V gene lost 5 bases and the J gene lost 7 bases, with 21 bases spanning the gap. CDR1 is MDHEN and CDR2 is SYDVKM in the germline V gene. This chain's CDR3 is CASSPGTRTLREQYV. In DNA, the CDR3 is TGTGCCAGCAGTCCGGGGACACGGACATTAAGGGAGCAGTACGTC.

This chain joins TRBV5-6 and TRBJ2-2; maybe TRBD2 (6 bases). The V and J ends lost 4 bases and 5 bases respectively, with 15 bases between them. CDR1 is SGHDT, CDR2 YYEEEE, per germline. This CDR3 region has 15 residues. In nucleotides, the CDR3 is TGTGCCAGCAGCGTATCGGGAGTAAGGACCGGGGAGCTGTTTTTT. Translated: CASSVSGVRTGELFF.

The V and J genes are TRBV27 and TRBJ2-5; D is possibly TRBD1 (6 bases). There are 15 residues in the CDR3. The V and J ends lost 9 bases and 5 bases respectively, with 22 bases between them. In germline, CDR1 is MNHEY, CDR2 SMNVEV (reference sequence). CDR3 sequence (DNA): TGTGCCAGTCGACACTCGGCCAGGGGTGAGGAGACCCAGTACTTC. This gives the protein CASRHSARGEETQYF.

This clone was seen only once. This sequence joins TRBV5-4 and TRBJ1-1; the match to TRBD1 covers 10 bases. Germline CDR1 is SGHNT and CDR2 is YYREEE (reference sequence). There are 15 residues in the CDR3. V was pared by 6 bases and J by 4 bases, with 9 bases of the junction left unmatched. CDR3 in DNA: TGTGCCAGCACCTTACCGGGACAGGGGTCCACTGAAGCTTTCTTT. Protein: CASTLPGQGSTEAFF. The whole variable domain, remainder taken from reference TRBV5-4 and TRBJ1-1, is ETGVTQSPTHLIKTRGQQVTLRCSSQSGHNTVSWYQQALGQGPQFIFQYYREEENGRGNFPPRFSGLQFPNYSSELNVNALELDDSALYLCASTLPGQGSTEAFFGQGTRLTVV.